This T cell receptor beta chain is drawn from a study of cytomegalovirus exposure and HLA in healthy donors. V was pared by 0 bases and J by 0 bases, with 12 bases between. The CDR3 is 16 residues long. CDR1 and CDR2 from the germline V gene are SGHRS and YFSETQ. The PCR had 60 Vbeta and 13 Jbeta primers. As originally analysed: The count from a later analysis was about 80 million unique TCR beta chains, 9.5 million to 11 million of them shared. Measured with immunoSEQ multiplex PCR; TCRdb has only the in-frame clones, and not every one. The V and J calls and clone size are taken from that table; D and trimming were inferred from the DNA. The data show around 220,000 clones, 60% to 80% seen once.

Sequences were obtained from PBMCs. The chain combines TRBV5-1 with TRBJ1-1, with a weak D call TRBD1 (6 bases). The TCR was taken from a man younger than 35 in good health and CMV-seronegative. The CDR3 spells CASSLGAGVMNTEAFF. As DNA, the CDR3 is TGCGCCAGCAGCTTGGGTGCAGGGGTTATGAACACTGAAGCTTTCTTT.